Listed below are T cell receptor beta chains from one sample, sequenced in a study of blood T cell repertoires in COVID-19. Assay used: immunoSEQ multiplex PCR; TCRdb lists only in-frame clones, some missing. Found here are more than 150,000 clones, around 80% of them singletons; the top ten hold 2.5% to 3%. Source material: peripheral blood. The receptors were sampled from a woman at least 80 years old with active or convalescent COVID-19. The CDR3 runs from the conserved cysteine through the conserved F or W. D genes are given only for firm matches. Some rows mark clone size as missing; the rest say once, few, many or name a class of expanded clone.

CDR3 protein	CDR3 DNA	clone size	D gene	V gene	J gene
CASSLVEDYTF	TGTGCCAGCAGCTTGGTAGAGGACTACACCTTC	.	.	TRBV5-4	TRBJ1-2
CASNQWTEKLFF	TGTGCCAGCAACCAATGGACAGAAAAACTGTTTTTT	.	.	TRBV2	TRBJ1-4
CASSLFGGPQYF	TGTGCCAGCAGTTTATTTGGGGGCCCCCAGTACTTC	.	.	TRBV28	TRBJ2-5
CASPDRNTGELFF	TGTGCCAGCCCCGACAGAAACACCGGGGAGCTGTTTTTT	.	.	TRBV6-6	TRBJ2-2
CASSLWGGSSYEQYF	TGCGCCAGCAGCCTCTGGGGGGGGAGCTCCTACGAGCAGTACTTC	.	TRBD2	TRBV5-1	TRBJ2-7
CASSGQVLETQYF	TGTGCCAGCAGTGGACAGGTTTTGGAGACCCAGTACTTC	.	.	TRBV2	TRBJ2-5
CATTTLGQGASGSGQPQHF	TGTGCCACCACAACTCTGGGACAGGGGGCATCGGGGTCGGGACAGCCCCAGCATTTT	.	TRBD1	TRBV24-1	TRBJ1-5
CASTRDRGRTDTQYF	TGCGCCAGCACAAGGGACAGGGGAAGGACAGATACGCAGTATTTT	.	TRBD1	TRBV23-1	TRBJ2-3
CASRASSSGNTIYF	TGTGCCAGCAGGGCCTCTAGCTCTGGAAACACCATATATTTT	.	.	TRBV3-1/TRBV3-2	TRBJ1-3
CASSKGTGTANTEAFF	TGTGCCAGTAGTAAAGGCACAGGGACGGCGAACACTGAAGCTTTCTTT	.	.	TRBV19	TRBJ1-1
CASSQGTDMNTEAFF	TGTGCCAGCAGTCAGGGGACGGACATGAACACTGAAGCTTTCTTT	.	.	TRBV27	TRBJ1-1
CASSVGLAGGSYEQYF	TGCGCCAGCAGCGTCGGACTAGCGGGGGGATCCTACGAGCAGTACTTC	.	TRBD2	TRBV5-1	TRBJ2-7
CASSLTASGANVLTF	TGTGCCAGCAGCTTAACAGCCTCTGGGGCCAACGTCCTGACTTTC	.	.	TRBV6-6	TRBJ2-6
CASGSPGQVHTEAFF	TGTGCCAGCGGATCTCCGGGACAGGTCCACACTGAAGCTTTCTTT	.	TRBD1	TRBV4-2	TRBJ1-1
CASSLTGTTMMQFF	TGTGCCAGCAGTTTGACAGGGACAACAATGATGCAGTTCTTC	.	TRBD1	TRBV27	TRBJ2-1
CASSPWAGSNQPQHF	TGTGCCAGCAGCCCTTGGGCCGGAAGCAATCAGCCCCAGCATTTT	.	.	TRBV9	TRBJ1-5
CASSYSEINTEAFF	TGTGCCAGCAGTTATTCCGAGATCAACACTGAAGCTTTCTTT	.	.	TRBV6-2/TRBV6-3	TRBJ1-1
CASSGTGAYTEAFF	TGTGCCAGTAGTGGAACAGGGGCTTACACTGAAGCTTTCTTT	.	TRBD1	TRBV19	TRBJ1-1
CASSYRGGGFNEQYF	TGTGCCAGCAGTTATCGAGGCGGGGGTTTCAACGAGCAGTACTTC	.	TRBD2	TRBV6-2/TRBV6-3	TRBJ2-7
CASTELYGYTF	TGTGCCAGCACTGAACTCTATGGCTACACCTTC	.	.	TRBV2	TRBJ1-2
CASSSGTPLLYEQYF	TGTGCCAGCAGCTCCGGGACACCACTGCTATACGAGCAGTACTTC	few	.	TRBV5-4	TRBJ2-7
CASSGAAYEQYF	TGTGCCAGCAGTGGGGCAGCCTACGAGCAGTACTTC	.	.	TRBV6-2/TRBV6-3	TRBJ2-7
CASSYLSSGGNNEQFF	TGTGCCAGCAGTTACTTATCTAGCGGGGGAAACAATGAGCAGTTCTTC	.	TRBD2	TRBV6-2/TRBV6-3	TRBJ2-1
CARVPRGRDQPQHF	TGTGCCAGGGTACCCAGGGGGCGGGATCAGCCCCAGCATTTT	.	TRBD1	TRBV27	TRBJ1-5
CASRPRTSGGPVLNNEQFF	TGCGCCAGCAGACCCCGGACTAGCGGGGGGCCGGTGCTAAACAATGAGCAGTTCTTC	.	TRBD2	TRBV4-1	TRBJ2-1
CASSGTGTKVKKLFF	TGTGCCAGCAGCGGTACCGGGACAAAGGTGAAAAAACTGTTTTTT	.	.	TRBV5-4	TRBJ1-4
CASSLDRLRVTEAFF	TGTGCCAGCAGCTTAGACAGATTAAGAGTTACTGAAGCTTTCTTT	.	.	TRBV7-2	TRBJ1-1
CASSFGTSGKETQYF	TGCGCCAGCAGCTTCGGGACTAGCGGAAAAGAGACCCAGTACTTC	.	TRBD2	TRBV5-1	TRBJ2-5
CSASIISRGGNYGYTF	TGCAGTGCTAGTATAATCTCTAGGGGGGGGAACTATGGCTACACCTTC	.	.	TRBV20-1	TRBJ1-2
CSADQDSDTQYF	TGCAGCGCGGACCAAGACTCAGATACGCAGTATTTT	.	.	TRBV29-1	TRBJ2-3
CASRRAPSTDTQYF	TGTGCCAGCAGGCGGGCCCCTAGCACAGATACGCAGTATTTT	.	.	TRBV2	TRBJ2-3
CASSLAGKETQYF	TGTGCCAGCAGTTTGGCAGGGAAAGAGACCCAGTACTTC	once	.	TRBV28	TRBJ2-5
CASSLPGQGRYGYTF	TGTGCCAGCAGTCTACCGGGACAGGGACGCTATGGCTACACCTTC	.	TRBD1	TRBV28	TRBJ1-2
CASSLGPGLAGPNNEQFF	TGCGCCAGCAGCTTGGGCCCCGGACTAGCGGGGCCCAACAATGAGCAGTTCTTC	.	TRBD2	TRBV5-1	TRBJ2-1
CASSSDRVYGYTF	TGTGCCAGCAGCTCGGACAGAGTCTATGGCTACACCTTC	.	.	TRBV11-2	TRBJ1-2
CASSERPGSNQPQHF	TGTGCCAGCAGCGAGCGCCCAGGGTCGAATCAGCCCCAGCATTTT	.	.	TRBV6-5	TRBJ1-5
CASSQSRQNTEAFF	TGTGCCAGCAGCCAATCGAGGCAAAACACTGAAGCTTTCTTT	.	.	TRBV16	TRBJ1-1
CASSPGTGILSFYGYTF	TGTGCCAGCAGTCCCGGGACAGGGATCCTCTCATTCTATGGCTACACCTTC	.	TRBD1	TRBV27	TRBJ1-2
CASSQEGRVGNTIYF	TGTGCCAGCAGCCAAGAGGGCAGGGTTGGAAACACCATATATTTT	.	.	TRBV3-1/TRBV3-2	TRBJ1-3
CASIALGGRETQYF	TGTGCCAGCATCGCCCTGGGAGGGCGGGAGACCCAGTACTTC	.	TRBD2	TRBV6-5	TRBJ2-5
CASSQDGTGGWQPQHF	TGCGCCAGCAGCCAAGACGGGACAGGGGGTTGGCAGCCCCAGCATTTT	.	TRBD1	TRBV4-1	TRBJ1-5
CATAPTGVEKLFF	TGTGCCACCGCCCCCACAGGGGTAGAAAAACTGTTTTTT	.	TRBD1	TRBV24-1	TRBJ1-4
CAIRNPTGGGRSEQYF	TGTGCCATCAGAAACCCGACAGGTGGCGGGAGGAGTGAGCAGTACTTC	.	TRBD2	TRBV10-3	TRBJ2-7
CASSRLAAYEQYF	TGCGCCAGCAGCAGACTAGCGGCCTACGAGCAGTACTTC	.	TRBD2	TRBV5-1	TRBJ2-7
CASSADRGSNTEAFF	TGTGCCAGCAGCGCGGACAGGGGGTCAAACACTGAAGCTTTCTTT	.	TRBD1	TRBV9	TRBJ1-1
CASSESDRGYYGYTF	TGTGCCAGCAGTGAATCGGACAGGGGCTACTATGGCTACACCTTC	.	TRBD1	TRBV2	TRBJ1-2
CASSAIRDRTSGANVLTF	TGTGCCAGTAGTGCCATCCGGGACAGGACTTCTGGGGCCAACGTCCTGACTTTC	.	TRBD1	TRBV19	TRBJ2-6